The 29 T cell receptor beta chains below were found in one sample sequenced in a study of blood T cell repertoires in COVID-19. Sequencing was performed with immunoSEQ multiplex PCR; in TCRdb, only in-frame clones are kept and a portion is missing. The sample lists about 44,000 clones, around 84% occurring once. Sequencing was carried out using peripheral blood. Receptor source: a human donor in a cohort sampled during active COVID-19.

This clone was seen a handful of times. The J gene is TRBJ1-4, the V gene TRBV2; 7 bases line up with TRBD1. Per the germline V gene, CDR1 is SNHLY and CDR2 is FYNNEI. The CDR3 is 13 amino acids. The trim removed 6 bases at V and 7 bases at J, leaving 5 bases unmatched. The DNA for the CDR3 is TGTGCCAGCAGCGACAGGGAGGCTGAAAAACTGTTTTTT. It translates to CASSDREAEKLFF.

The sample holds a few counts of this clone. The chain recombines TRBV4-1 with TRBJ1-5, with D possibly TRBD1 on 6 matching bases. The CDR3 length is 19 residues. In germline, CDR1 is MGHRA, CDR2 YSYEKL. The V and J ends lost 1 base and 3 bases respectively, with 22 bases between them. CDR3 bases: TGCGCCAGCAGCCAAGGGGGAATAGGGCCGTGGGGACACAATCAGCCCCAGCATTTT. It codes for CASSQGGIGPWGHNQPQHF.

This sequence joins TRBV5-1 and TRBJ2-1; D call uncertain. The V and J ends lost 1 base and 1 base respectively, with 9 bases between them. The CDR3 runs 15 residues. Germline assignment: CDR1 SGHRS and CDR2 YFSETQ. The CDR3 is CASSLSGLSYNEQFF. The DNA of the CDR3 is TGCGCCAGCAGCTTGTCCGGGTTATCCTACAATGAGCAGTTCTTC.

The gene calls are TRBV15 and TRBJ1-2, with TRBD1 matching over 7 bases. The CDR3 is 14 amino acids. Germline CDR1 and CDR2: LNHNV and YYDKDF (reference sequence). Trimming removed 1 base from V and 8 bases from J; junction bases left unmatched: 7. CDR3 sequence (DNA): TGTGCCACCAGCAGAGCTACAGGGGTCGGGGGCTACACCTTC. Its protein product is CATSRATGVGGYTF. The variable domain in full, completed from reference TRBV15 and TRBJ1-2, reads DAMVIQNPRYQVTQFGKPVTLSCSQTLNHNVMYWYQQKSSQAPKLLFHYYDKDFNNEADTPDNFQSRRPNTSFCFLDIRSPGLGDTAMYLCATSRATGVGGYTFGSGTRLTVV.

This clone appeared a few times. The rearrangement uses TRBV11-2 and TRBJ1-6; no clear D gene. The CDR3 has 13 residues. Trimming left V 3 bases short and J 7 bases short, with 7 bases between. In germline, CDR1 is SGHAT, CDR2 FQNNGV. CDR3 residues: CASSFWRNSPLHF. The CDR3 DNA reads as TGTGCCAGCAGCTTCTGGAGGAATTCACCCCTCCACTTT.

This rearrangement joins TRBV27 to TRBJ1-1; 10 bases line up with TRBD1. The J segment lost 5 bases and the V segment lost 6 bases, leaving 3 bases of the junction unmatched. Germline lookup yields CDR1 MNHEY and CDR2 SMNVEV (reference sequence). This CDR3 is built from 13 residues. CDR3 in DNA: TGTGCCAGCAGACGGACAGGGGGTACTGAAGCTTTCTTT. Translated: CASRRTGGTEAFF.

This chain connects TRBV5-5 to TRBJ1-4, with a possible D match to TRBD1 (5 bases). Trimming left V 0 bases short and J 6 bases short, with 12 bases between. CDR3 length equals 15 residues. Per the germline V gene, CDR1 is SGHKS and CDR2 is YYEKEE (reference sequence). CDR3 residues: CASSLDRGTYEKLFF. The CDR3 nucleotides read TGTGCCAGCAGCTTGGATCGGGGGACTTATGAAAAACTGTTTTTT.

This rearrangement joins TRBV29-1 to TRBJ1-5; D is uncertain. The V gene's germline CDR1 is SQVTM and CDR2 ANQGSEA. The CDR3 runs 13 residues. Trimming removed 3 bases from V and 4 bases from J, with 10 bases in between. CDR3 DNA: TGCAGCGTTGATCTGGGCGCGAATCAGCCCCAGCATTTT. Translated, it gives CSVDLGANQPQHF.

The genes are TRBV2 and TRBJ2-1, with 8 positions matching TRBD1. CDR1 and CDR2 from the germline V gene are SNHLY and FYNNEI. The CDR3 contains 14 residues. V shed 8 bases, J shed 3 bases, and the junction held 6 bases outside the gene matches. The CDR3 DNA reads as TGTGCCAGCGGGACAGGAAATCACTACAATGAGCAGTTCTTC. It encodes CASGTGNHYNEQFF.

This chain links TRBV2 with TRBJ1-2, with D possibly being TRBD1 (6 bases). V was pared by 1 base and J by 3 bases, with 30 bases between. The CDR3 totals 21 residues. CDR1 and CDR2 from the germline V gene are SNHLY and FYNNEI. CDR3 sequence reads: CASSEDEKKIRGKPLDYGYTF. As DNA, the CDR3 is TGTGCCAGCAGTGAAGATGAAAAAAAAATAAGGGGGAAGCCACTAGACTATGGCTACACCTTC.

The CDR3 nucleotides read TGTGCCAGCAGCCCAACAGGGTATCACGAGCAGTACTTC. This translates into CASSPTGYHEQYF. The chain is built from TRBV7-6 and TRBJ2-7; the D gene is possibly TRBD1 (6 bases). The CDR3 has 13 residues. The ends were cut back, 5 bases at V and 5 bases at J, with 13 bases in the middle. CDR1 is SGHVS and CDR2 is FNYEAQ in the germline V gene.

The chain employs TRBV6-2 or TRBV6-3 and TRBJ1-1; D ambiguous. CDR1 is MNHEY, CDR2 SVGEGT, per germline. The CDR3 extends over 13 amino acids. V lost 2 bases and J 1 base, leaving 5 bases between the germline ends. The CDR3 DNA follows: TGTGCCAGCAGTTACACACAGAACACTGAAGCTTTCTTT. Translation gives CASSYTQNTEAFF.

The V gene is TRBV18, the J gene TRBJ2-3; D unresolved. This CDR3 has 15 residues. Per the germline V gene, CDR1 is KGHSH and CDR2 is LQKENI. V was cut by 0 bases and J by 4 bases, with 11 bases left in between. The CDR3 loop reads CASSPPGVAPDTQYF. Written as DNA, the CDR3 is TGTGCCAGCTCACCACCAGGAGTGGCTCCAGATACGCAGTATTTT.

The rearrangement links TRBV9 to TRBJ2-3; 11 positions match TRBD2. The J segment lost 0 bases and the V segment lost 0 bases, leaving 6 bases of the junction unmatched. Looked up from germline, CDR1 is SGDLS and CDR2 is YYNGEE. CDR3 length: 18 amino acids. Here the CDR3 reads CASSVASSGGTSTDTQYF. CDR3 nucleotides: TGTGCCAGCAGCGTAGCGTCTAGCGGGGGGACAAGCACAGATACGCAGTATTTT. The full variable domain, its missing parts supplied by reference TRBV9 and TRBJ2-3, is DSGVTQTPKHLITATGQRVTLRCSPRSGDLSVYWYQQSLDQGLQFLIQYYNGEERAKGNILERFSAQQFPDLHSELNLSSLELGDSALYFCASSVASSGGTSTDTQYFGPGTRLTVL.

The count of this clone is one. The chain employs TRBV2 and TRBJ2-5, with D unresolved. The CDR3 is 13 amino acids. V was trimmed by 4 bases and J by 4 bases, leaving 10 bases between them. CDR1 SNHLY and CDR2 FYNNEI come from the germline V gene. CDR3 loop: CASSGVTGETQYF. The CDR3 nucleotides are TGTGCCAGCAGTGGAGTCACGGGAGAGACCCAGTACTTC.

This CDR3 reads CASSEGTLATNEKLFF. The CDR3 DNA is TGCGCCAGCAGCGAGGGGACACTTGCAACTAATGAAAAACTGTTTTTT. The chain combines TRBV5-1 with TRBJ1-4; D might be TRBD1 (6 bases). V dropped 4 bases and J dropped 0 bases, with 13 bases sitting between them. This CDR3 region has 16 residues. Germline CDR1 reads SGHRS; CDR2 reads YFSETQ.

This clone was detected a few times. The V gene is TRBV2, the J gene TRBJ1-1, with D possibly TRBD1 on 6 matching bases. V dropped 3 bases and J dropped 14 bases, with 19 bases sitting between them. The CDR3 is 13 amino acids. Looked up from germline, CDR1 is SNHLY and CDR2 is FYNNEI. CDR3 in DNA: TGTGCCAGCAGTGATGAGGACAGTCGAGTAGTCTTCTTT. It encodes CASSDEDSRVVFF.

This clone was observed a single time. The chain is built from TRBV5-6 and TRBJ1-4, with D perhaps matching TRBD1 (6 bases). V was clipped by 4 bases and J by 8 bases, with 15 bases between them. Germline V gene data show CDR1 as SGHDT and CDR2 as YYEEEE. The CDR3 has 14 amino acids. CDR3 amino acids: CASSPGGGGEKLFF. DNA for the CDR3: TGTGCCAGCAGCCCCGGGGGGGGCGGGGAAAAACTGTTTTTT.

The chain uses TRBV18 and TRBJ1-5; possible D gene TRBD1, 5 bases. Germline V lookup: CDR1 KGHSH, CDR2 LQKENI. CDR3 size: 13 residues. V lost 3 bases, J lost 5 bases, and 8 bases lay in between. For the CDR3, the DNA is TGTGCCAGCTCACCGGGCAGGGATCAGCCCCAGCATTTT. Translating it yields CASSPGRDQPQHF.

The chain couples TRBV28 to TRBJ2-7; the D gene is possibly TRBD1 (6 bases). The CDR3 has 13 residues. V dropped 8 bases and J dropped 2 bases, with 13 bases sitting between them. Looked up from germline, CDR1 is MDHEN and CDR2 is SYDVKM. The CDR3 DNA reads as TGTGCCAGCTCCGGGACAAGGGCCTACGAGCAGTACGTC. As protein: CASSGTRAYEQYV.

The genes are TRBV6-6 and TRBJ2-5; TRBD1 might be the D (5 bases). Germline lookup yields CDR1 MNHNY and CDR2 SVGAGI (reference sequence). This CDR3 is built from 15 residues. V lost 2 bases and J lost 4, with 14 bases in between. CDR3 bases: TGTGCCAGCAGTTACATTCGCCCAGGGTCAGAGACCCAGTACTTC. Its translation is CASSYIRPGSETQYF.

The rearrangement uses TRBV6-5 and TRBJ2-3; TRBD2 is a possible D gene (7 bases). CDR1 is MNHEY, CDR2 SVGAGI, per germline. The length of the CDR3 is 14 residues. V dropped 7 bases and J dropped 5 bases, with 16 bases sitting between them. The CDR3: CASMRGGAKDTQYF. In nucleotides, the CDR3 is TGTGCCAGCATGAGGGGGGGGGCCAAAGATACGCAGTATTTT.

The chain couples TRBV28 to TRBJ1-2; 7 bases are shared with TRBD1. The V and J ends lost 5 bases and 0 bases, in that order; junction bases with no gene match: 3. This CDR3 has 14 amino acids. CDR1 and CDR2 (germline): MDHEN, SYDVKM. The CDR3 loop is CASSRQGPNYGYTF. In DNA, the CDR3 is TGTGCCAGCAGTCGACAGGGCCCTAACTATGGCTACACCTTC.

This chain uses TRBV2 with TRBJ1-1, with D possibly TRBD1 on 6 matching bases. Germline V gives CDR1 SNHLY, CDR2 FYNNEI. CDR3 length equals 13 residues. Trimming cost V 11 bases and J 1 base, with 14 bases left between them. CDR3 protein: CAGTRGENTEAFF. CDR3 bases: TGTGCCGGAACCAGGGGAGAGAACACTGAAGCTTTCTTT. Full variable domain (remainder filled in from reference TRBV2 and TRBJ1-1): EPEVTQTPSHQVTQMGQEVILRCVPISNHLYFYWYRQILGQKVEFLVSFYNNEISEKSEIFDDQFSVERPDGSNFTLKIRSTKLEDSAMYFCAGTRGENTEAFFGQGTRLTVV.

The chain carries TRBV3-1 (or the pseudogene TRBV3-2) and TRBJ2-5; 7 nucleotides line up with TRBD2. The CDR3 loop spans 16 amino acids. After removal of 0 bases from V and 5 bases from J, the junction contained 9 bases not matched to a gene. CDR1 is LGHDT, CDR2 YNNKEL, per germline (reference sequence). As DNA, the CDR3 is TGTGCCAGCAGCCAAGACTTCGGGGGGATGTCTGAGACCCAGTACTTC. Protein: CASSQDFGGMSETQYF.

The sample holds one count of this clone. V is TRBV5-1 and J is TRBJ2-3; maybe TRBD2 (5 bases). Trimming removed 4 bases at V and 0 bases at J, with 12 bases between. CDR3 length: 15 residues. The germline CDR1 and CDR2 sequences are SGHRS and YFSETQ. The chain's CDR3 is CASSVGVASTDTQYF. The CDR3 region has the DNA TGCGCCAGCAGCGTGGGAGTTGCTAGCACAGATACGCAGTATTTT.

V and J are TRBV6-5 and TRBJ2-7, with 8 bases aligning to TRBD1. CDR1 and CDR2 (germline): MNHEY, SVGAGI. The CDR3 runs 14 residues. The trim removed 1 base at V and 1 base at J, leaving 0 bases unmatched. The CDR3 DNA sequence: TGTGCCAGCAGTTACTGGACAGGGTCCTACGAGCAGTACTTC. Protein sequence: CASSYWTGSYEQYF.

The chain is built from TRBV18 and TRBJ2-7; 8 nucleotides line up with TRBD2. Per the germline V gene, CDR1 is KGHSH and CDR2 is LQKENI. The length of the CDR3 is 13 residues. V was pared by 3 bases and J by 6 bases, with 4 bases of the junction left unmatched. The CDR3 DNA sequence: TGTGCCAGCTCACCCGGGGGGGCCCTCGAGCAGTACGTC. Translating gives CASSPGGALEQYV.

The chain employs TRBV27 and TRBJ2-3; 8 bases agree with TRBD1. CDR3 length: 18 amino acids. Losses at the gene ends were 5 bases for V and 4 bases for J; bases not matched to a gene: 17. Per the germline V gene, CDR1 is MNHEY and CDR2 is SMNVEV (reference sequence). The CDR3 nucleotides are TGTGCCAGCAGTGCCCGCCACCTCCGGACAGGGCAATCAGATACGCAGTATTTT. Translation gives CASSARHLRTGQSDTQYF.